Given below is one T cell receptor (beta chain) in context. Its antigen is unknown. This sample stems from a study of shared clonotypes between healthy human individuals. About the research overall: Plates per donor: three CD4 naive, three CD4 memory, two CD8 naive, one CD8 memory. General study findings and limits: Only a few donors were included, so the genetic and exposure-history diversity represented was limited. Generation of non-shared clonotypes was less probable than generation of clonotypes shared by all four donors.

Germline CDR1 reads SGHTA; CDR2 reads FQGTGA. CDR3 size: 17 residues. The J segment lost 1 base and the V segment lost 2 bases, leaving 9 bases of the junction unmatched. The test was conducted at deep level. Libraries were prepared by immunoSEQ multiplex PCR; TCRdb keeps only in-frame clonotypes and omits some of them. The repertoire holds 2 million to 3 million clones, with 93% as singletons. The specimen was naive CD4+ T cells from PBMCs. Sample subset: CD45RA+ positively selected. The TCR originated in a man between 18 and 35 years old in good health. Some clones in this sample may be carry-over from other donors' samples. The chain employs TRBV7-3 and TRBJ1-1; 8 bases map to TRBD1. CDR3 bases: TGTGCCAGCAGCTTATTCCCCCACAGGGGGGCGAACACTGAAGCTTTCTTT. Translation gives CASSLFPHRGANTEAFF. The full variable domain, with the rest looked up from reference TRBV7-3 and TRBJ1-1, is GAGVSQTPSNKVTEKGKYVELRCDPISGHTALYWYRQSLGQGPEFLIYFQGTGAADDSGLPNDRFFAVRPEGSVSTLKIQRTERGDSAVYLCASSLFPHRGANTEAFFGQGTRLTVV.